This TCR beta chain was sequenced for a study of cytomegalovirus exposure and HLA in healthy donors. Study-wide results and caveats: Sequencing likely caused a cluster of highly shared sequence variants. Differences between HLA loci emerged in a later analysis of TCR association rates, with DRB1 most and HLA-C fewest. There were reportedly fewer N-insertions in an Asian-associated ancestry cluster than the approximately 670-donor mean, in a later analysis.

A multiplex PCR was run with 60 Vbeta primers and 13 Jbeta primers. Generated by immunoSEQ multiplex PCR, the TCRdb table keeps only in-frame clones and is missing some. The profile shows 110,000 or so clones, approximately 8.6% of them singletons. This clone came up a few times. No antigen is known for it. This TCR was recovered from a middle-aged woman in good health and CMV-seropositive. The sequencing sample was made of PBMCs.

This CDR3 reads CASSQGWGGKAGEAFF. The CDR3 DNA is TGCGCCAGCAGCCAAGGGTGGGGTGGGAAGGCGGGTGAAGCTTTCTTT. The chain employs TRBV4-1 and TRBJ1-1; D is ambiguous. The CDR3 spans 16 residues. Per the germline V gene, CDR1 is MGHRA and CDR2 is YSYEKL. V lost 1 base to trimming and J lost 7 bases, with 19 bases between them.